A selection of T cell receptor beta chains follows, all from one sample in a study of cytomegalovirus exposure and HLA in healthy donors. Generated by immunoSEQ multiplex PCR, the TCRdb table keeps only in-frame clones and is missing some. This repertoire shows 90,000 or so clones, 75% to 90% found once; its top ten account for 20%. The specimen was PBMCs. All receptors come from a young man in good health and CMV-seropositive. Each CDR3 is given with its conserved first and last residue. The D gene is left open where the match is weak. Size values are once, few and many counts, or a class for expanded clones, and some rows have none.

clone size,V gene,J gene,D gene,CDR3 protein,CDR3 DNA
once,TRBV30,TRBJ1-1,NA,CAWSVLETEAFF,TGTGCCTGGAGTGTACTGGAGACTGAAGCTTTCTTT
NA,TRBV6-5,TRBJ1-2,NA,CASSVGERDGYTF,TGTGCCAGCAGTGTTGGTGAGAGAGATGGCTACACCTTC
NA,TRBV15,TRBJ1-4,TRBD1,CATSRTGTPNEKLFF,TGTGCCACCAGCAGGACAGGGACTCCTAATGAAAAACTGTTTTTT
NA,TRBV29-1,TRBJ1-5,NA,CSVATGHSNQPQHF,TGCAGCGTTGCCACAGGTCATAGCAATCAGCCCCAGCATTTT
NA,TRBV20-1,TRBJ1-2,NA,CSASSGYGYTF,TGCAGTGCTAGTTCGGGATATGGCTACACCTTC
once,TRBV19,TRBJ1-5,NA,CASSIRGYSNQPQHF,TGTGCCAGTAGTATAAGGGGGTATAGCAATCAGCCCCAGCATTTT
NA,TRBV4-1,TRBJ2-1,NA,CASSQGWGGSYNEQFF,TGCGCCAGCAGCCAAGGCTGGGGAGGCTCCTACAATGAGCAGTTCTTC
NA,TRBV6-5,TRBJ2-7,NA,CASSYRGHSYEQYF,TGTGCCAGCAGTTACCGTGGACACTCCTACGAGCAGTACTTC
NA,TRBV5-1,TRBJ1-1,NA,CASSFNQGVIAFF,TGCGCCAGCAGCTTTAATCAGGGTGTCATAGCTTTCTTT
NA,TRBV9,TRBJ1-2,NA,CASSPRGTSRYGYTF,TGTGCCAGCAGCCCTAGAGGGACATCCCGCTATGGCTACACCTTC
NA,TRBV7-9,TRBJ2-5,NA,CASSHVGRNQETQYF,TGTGCCAGCAGCCATGTTGGCAGAAACCAAGAGACCCAGTACTTC
once,TRBV5-1,TRBJ1-4,NA,CASSWGGEGEKLFF,TGCGCCAGCAGCTGGGGGGGTGAGGGTGAAAAACTGTTTTTT
NA,TRBV27,TRBJ2-2,TRBD2,CASRRTSGSENTGELFF,TGTGCCAGCAGACGGACTAGCGGGAGTGAGAACACCGGGGAGCTGTTTTTT
NA,TRBV5-5,TRBJ2-7,NA,CASSLLTRPYEQYF,TGTGCCAGCAGCCTTCTGACACGACCCTACGAGCAGTACTTC
NA,TRBV5-1,TRBJ2-1,TRBD2,CASSWVSGSSYNEQFF,TGCGCCAGCAGCTGGGTTAGCGGGAGCTCCTACAATGAGCAGTTCTTC
NA,TRBV27,TRBJ2-2,NA,CASSYRGGYTGELFF,TGTGCCAGCAGTTACAGGGGGGGATACACCGGGGAGCTGTTTTTT
NA,TRBV29-1,TRBJ1-1,NA,CSAVRDPAGTEAFF,TGCAGCGCTGTTCGGGACCCAGCGGGTACTGAAGCTTTCTTT
NA,TRBV19,TRBJ1-5,TRBD1,CASSVDRDFQPQHF,TGTGCCAGTAGTGTAGACAGGGATTTCCAGCCCCAGCATTTT
NA,TRBV19,TRBJ2-1,NA,CASSPSGTFKFF,TGTGCCAGTAGTCCGTCCGGGACTTTTAAGTTCTTC
NA,TRBV19,TRBJ1-4,NA,CASKSGQTATNEKLFF,TGTGCCAGTAAGTCCGGACAGACTGCAACTAATGAAAAACTGTTTTTT
many,TRBV5-1,TRBJ2-7,TRBD1,CASSETGSSSYEQYF,TGCGCCAGCAGCGAGACAGGGTCAAGCTCCTACGAGCAGTACTTC
NA,TRBV29-1,TRBJ2-5,TRBD2,CSVELAGEGETQYF,TGCAGCGTTGAACTAGCGGGAGAGGGGGAGACCCAGTACTTC
NA,TRBV28,TRBJ2-3,TRBD2,CASSLWAGLATDTQYF,TGTGCCAGCAGTTTATGGGCGGGACTAGCAACAGATACGCAGTATTTT
NA,TRBV7-9,TRBJ2-3,NA,CASSPTGPSQGDTQYF,TGTGCCAGCAGCCCCACCGGTCCTTCCCAGGGAGATACGCAGTATTTT
NA,TRBV6-6,TRBJ1-1,NA,CASSYAYRSRWAFF,TGTGCCAGCAGTTACGCGTACAGGTCGCGGTGGGCTTTCTTT
NA,TRBV7-3,TRBJ1-5,NA,CASSHPGHRSFQPQHF,TGTGCCAGCAGCCATCCGGGACACAGATCCTTCCAGCCCCAGCATTTT
few,TRBV30,TRBJ2-4,NA,CAWGGPVLLAKNIQYF,TGTGCCTGGGGAGGCCCCGTACTTTTAGCCAAAAACATTCAGTACTTC
NA,TRBV6-5,TRBJ2-1,TRBD1,CASSYLGTGDNEQFF,TGTGCCAGCAGTTACCTTGGGACAGGGGACAATGAGCAGTTCTTC
NA,TRBV7-9,TRBJ2-5,NA,CASSPRGTWQETQYF,TGTGCCAGCAGCCCTAGAGGGACTTGGCAAGAGACCCAGTACTTC
NA,TRBV5-4,TRBJ1-1,NA,CASSLFRGEAFF,TGTGCCAGCAGCTTGTTTCGGGGTGAAGCTTTCTTT
NA,TRBV2,TRBJ2-7,TRBD2,CASSSDSGSPYEQYF,TGTGCCAGCAGCAGTGATAGCGGGAGTCCCTACGAGCAGTACTTC
NA,TRBV6-1,TRBJ2-5,TRBD2,CASSDPGLAGWGTQYF,TGTGCCAGCAGTGACCCCGGACTAGCGGGATGGGGGACCCAGTACTTC
NA,TRBV6-5,TRBJ2-7,NA,CASSPSGRVEQYF,TGTGCCAGCAGCCCCTCTGGCAGGGTGGAGCAGTACTTC
NA,TRBV6-1,TRBJ2-3,TRBD2,CASSDRLALTDTQYF,TGTGCCAGCAGTGATCGACTAGCGCTCACAGATACGCAGTATTTT
NA,TRBV19,TRBJ2-1,NA,CASSGLPRSSYNEQFF,TGTGCCAGTAGTGGCTTACCTAGGAGCTCCTACAATGAGCAGTTCTTC
NA,TRBV2,TRBJ2-2,NA,CASNADSAATGELFF,TGTGCCAGCAATGCCGATTCGGCGGCCACCGGGGAGCTGTTTTTT
NA,TRBV5-8,TRBJ1-2,NA,CASSPGRGYGYTF,TGTGCCAGCAGCCCGGGTCGGGGCTATGGCTACACCTTC
NA,TRBV27,TRBJ1-1,TRBD1,CASRVITGGEGTEAFF,TGTGCCAGCAGAGTCATAACAGGGGGCGAAGGTACTGAAGCTTTCTTT
NA,TRBV2,TRBJ2-1,TRBD2,CASSTSGRRNEQFF,TGTGCCAGCAGCACTAGCGGGAGAAGGAATGAGCAGTTCTTC
few,TRBV12-5,TRBJ1-2,NA,CASGLHPGQFGYTF,TGTGCTAGTGGTTTGCATCCCGGACAGTTCGGCTACACCTTC
NA,TRBV5-1,TRBJ2-5,TRBD1,CASSTRDRGEETQYF,TGCGCCAGCAGCACCCGGGACAGGGGCGAAGAGACCCAGTACTTC
NA,TRBV7-6,TRBJ2-3,NA,CASSAGTPTQYF,TGTGCCAGCAGCGCCGGGACTCCTACGCAGTATTTT
NA,TRBV4-2,TRBJ2-1,TRBD2,CASSPDSKLAGKFF,TGTGCCAGCAGCCCCGACTCCAAACTAGCGGGAAAGTTCTTC
NA,TRBV14,TRBJ1-1,NA,CASSRPGLEAFF,TGTGCCAGCAGCCGACCAGGGCTTGAAGCTTTCTTT
NA,TRBV11-2,TRBJ2-5,TRBD1,CASSSLRGRFRETQYF,TGTGCCAGCAGCTCCCTTAGGGGGCGGTTTCGAGAGACCCAGTACTTC
few,TRBV4-1,TRBJ1-1,TRBD1,CASSQGTGVHEAFF,TGCGCCAGCAGCCAAGGGACAGGGGTGCATGAAGCTTTCTTT
NA,TRBV5-6,TRBJ2-7,NA,CASSLGRGSYEQYF,TGTGCCAGCAGCTTGGGCCGGGGTTCATACGAGCAGTACTTC
NA,TRBV18,TRBJ2-1,TRBD2,CASSPPSGVYNEQFF,TGTGCCAGCTCACCACCTAGCGGGGTGTACAATGAGCAGTTCTTC
NA,TRBV5-1,TRBJ1-4,TRBD1,CASSHRDSINEKLFF,TGCGCCAGCAGCCACCGGGACAGCATTAATGAAAAACTGTTTTTT
NA,TRBV2,TRBJ1-5,NA,CASSEGTRNQPQHF,TGTGCCAGCAGTGAGGGGACAAGGAATCAGCCCCAGCATTTT
NA,TRBV7-9,TRBJ1-5,NA,CASSLDRESNQPQHF,TGTGCCAGCAGCTTAGACAGGGAGAGCAATCAGCCCCAGCATTTT